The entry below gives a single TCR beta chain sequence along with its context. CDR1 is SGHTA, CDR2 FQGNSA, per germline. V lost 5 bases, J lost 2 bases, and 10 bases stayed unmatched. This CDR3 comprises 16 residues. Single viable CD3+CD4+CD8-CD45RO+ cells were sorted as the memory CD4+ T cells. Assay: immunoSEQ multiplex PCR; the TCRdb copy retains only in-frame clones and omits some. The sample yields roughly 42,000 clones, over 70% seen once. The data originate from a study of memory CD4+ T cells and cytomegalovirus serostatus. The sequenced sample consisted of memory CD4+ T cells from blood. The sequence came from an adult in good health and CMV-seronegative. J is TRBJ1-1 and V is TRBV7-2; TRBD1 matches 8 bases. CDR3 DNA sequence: TGTGCCAGCAGCGCCGGACAGGGTTATTCAAACACTGAAGCTTTCTTT. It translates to CASSAGQGYSNTEAFF.